This TCR beta chain was observed in a study of vaccination and CD4 T cells after COVID-19. Stated time point: late sampling 161 to 241 days after vaccination in a few convalescent patients. Described treatment: approximately nine-day PBMC culture with coronavirus spike peptide pools or control peptides (ViraFEST assay). Of note for this clonotype: Its antigen is still unknown.

Trimming took off 5 bases at V and 2 bases at J, with 7 bases between the two ends. This CDR3 spans 12 amino acids. Per the germline V gene, CDR1 is SGHVS and CDR2 is FNYEAQ. The Oncomine TCR Beta short-read assay was applied to DNA of cultured CD4+ T cells. Cultures of CD4+ T cells served as the source for extracting genomic DNA. TCRdb reanalysed the PCR reads using MiXCR and keeps one entry per CDR3 protein. The sample yields 20,000 to 25,000 distinct CDR3 sequences, roughly 50% seen once. The genes are TRBV7-6 and TRBJ2-7; no reliable D call. The source of this sequence is a human donor who had recovered from COVID-19. The sample here was CD4+ T cells from blood, cultured in vitro, taken about 7 months after SARS-CoV-2 vaccination. The DNA of the CDR3 is TGTGCCAGCAGCCAAACCCCCTACGAGCAGTACTTC. This translates into CASSQTPYEQYF.